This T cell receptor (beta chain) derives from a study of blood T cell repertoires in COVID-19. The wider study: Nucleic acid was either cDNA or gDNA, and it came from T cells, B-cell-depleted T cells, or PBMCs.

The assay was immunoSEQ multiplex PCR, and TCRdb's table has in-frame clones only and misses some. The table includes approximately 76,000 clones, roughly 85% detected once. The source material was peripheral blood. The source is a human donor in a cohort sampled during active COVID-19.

The CDR3 DNA follows: TGTGCCAGCAGCTTAGGTAGCGGGAGGGCCACAGATACGCAGTATTTT. This translates into CASSLGSGRATDTQYF. This sequence joins TRBV7-2 and TRBJ2-3; TRBD2 matches 11 bases. The junction had 2 bases not matched to a gene; V was cut back by 1 base and J by 2 bases. Germline CDR1 and CDR2: SGHTA and FQGNSA. The CDR3 is 16 amino acids.